This is a list of T cell receptor beta chains from one sample in a study of T-cell reconstitution after alpha-beta-depleted transplantation in children. Each CDR3 protein gets one entry after TCRdb re-called the PCR reads with MiXCR. The repertoire consists of 440,000 or so distinct CDR3 sequences, with around two fifths occurring once and the leading ten covering roughly 27%. The sample consisted of PBMCs, taken before TCRalphabeta/CD19-depleted stem cell transplant. These receptors originate from a girl under 10 years old with aplastic anemia, due to receive a stem cell transplant. CDR3s include the opening cysteine and the closing phenylalanine or tryptophan. Fields, in order: J gene, clone size, V gene, D gene, CDR3 DNA, CDR3 protein. A D gene is named only where the DNA matches it firmly. A clone size is listed for some rows: how often the clone was seen (once, few, many), or a class if it is expanded.

TRBJ2-1 | NA | TRBV24-1 | NA | TGTGCCACCGGGGGCAGCGGGGATGAGCAGTTCTTC | CATGGSGDEQFF
TRBJ2-3 | many | TRBV27 | TRBD2 | TGTGCCAGCAGTTTCCTAGCGGGACGCACAGATACGCAGTATTTT | CASSFLAGRTDTQYF
TRBJ2-1 | NA | TRBV12-3/TRBV12-4 | TRBD2 | TGTGCCAGCAGTAAACCTAGCGGGAGGGGTGAGCAGTTCTTC | CASSKPSGRGEQFF
TRBJ2-2 | NA | TRBV5-1 | NA | TGCGCCAGCAGCTTGTCCCCCCTCCCCACCGGGGAGCTGTTTTTT | CASSLSPLPTGELFF
TRBJ2-5 | NA | TRBV11-1 | NA | TGTGCCAGCAGCCCCCATCCACCCCCTACTAGGTTACAAGAGACCCAGTACTTC | CASSPHPPPTRLQETQYF
TRBJ2-3 | NA | TRBV5-1 | TRBD1 | TGCGCCAGCAGCCATGGACAGGGATTGGACACAGATACGCAGTATTTT | CASSHGQGLDTDTQYF
TRBJ2-4 | NA | TRBV20-1 | TRBD2 | TGCAGTGCTAGTTGGGAGGGCATTCAGTACTTC | CSASWEGIQYF
TRBJ2-3 | few | TRBV5-1 | NA | TGCGCCAGCAGCTCCCCTGACCGGGAGTGGGGGAGCGCGCAGTATTTT | CASSSPDREWGSAQYF
TRBJ2-7 | many | TRBV6-2/TRBV6-3 | NA | TGTGCCAGCAGAAGCCACGCGTACGAGCAGTACTTC | CASRSHAYEQYF
TRBJ1-1 | many | TRBV7-9 | NA | TGTGCCAGCAGCCCCGGATCCGAAAAGGCTCGGGATGAAGCTTTCTTT | CASSPGSEKARDEAFF
TRBJ2-1 | NA | TRBV4-1 | TRBD2 | TGCGCCAGCAGCCAAGAGCCGGGCGGGAGCTATGAGCAGTTCTTC | CASSQEPGGSYEQFF
TRBJ2-5 | NA | TRBV5-1 | TRBD2 | TGCGCCAGCAGCCCCCCTTGGACTAGCGAGAACCAAGAGACCCAGTACTTC | CASSPPWTSENQETQYF
TRBJ1-2 | few | TRBV28 | TRBD1 | TGTGCCAGCAATCTGACAGGGGGCCGCTATGGCTACACCTTC | CASNLTGGRYGYTF
TRBJ2-7 | NA | TRBV12-3/TRBV12-4 | NA | TGTGCCAGCAGTTCAGGGGCCTTTCGGAAGGTGGACGAGCAGTACTTC | CASSSGAFRKVDEQYF
TRBJ1-2 | NA | TRBV5-6 | NA | TGTGCCAGCAGCTTGGCGGGGAGGGACGGCTATGGCTACACCTTC | CASSLAGRDGYGYTF
TRBJ2-1 | few | TRBV20-1 | NA | TGCAGTGCTAGGGGCCTGACAGTCAATGAGCAGTTCTTC | CSARGLTVNEQFF
TRBJ1-1 | NA | TRBV12-3/TRBV12-4 | NA | TGTGCCAGCACTCCCCCGGCGGTTGAAGCTTTCTTT | CASTPPAVEAFF
TRBJ2-7 | NA | TRBV5-1 | TRBD1 | TGCGCCAGCAGCTTGGGGCCCCCGGACAGGGGAGACGAGCAGTACTTC | CASSLGPPDRGDEQYF
TRBJ2-5 | NA | TRBV15 | TRBD2 | TGTGCCACCAGCAGACCAGGGACTAGCGGGCAAGAGACCCAGTACTTC | CATSRPGTSGQETQYF
TRBJ2-1 | few | TRBV12-3/TRBV12-4 | TRBD2 | TGTGCCAGCAGGGCGGGGGGCTCCTACAATGAGCAGTTCTTC | CASRAGGSYNEQFF
TRBJ2-1 | few | TRBV20-1 | TRBD2 | TGCAGTGCTAACATTCTAGCGGGAGGGCCGACCCCCAATGAGCAGTTCTTC | CSANILAGGPTPNEQFF
TRBJ1-1 | NA | TRBV6-5 | NA | TGTGCCAGCAGTTACTCGAACTATCCGGGAGGTTTAACGACTGAAGCTTTCTTT | CASSYSNYPGGLTTEAFF
TRBJ2-1 | many | TRBV5-1 | TRBD2 | TGCGCCAGCAGCTTGGATAGCGGGTCGTACAATGAGCAGTTCTTC | CASSLDSGSYNEQFF
TRBJ2-1 | NA | TRBV9 | NA | TGTGCCAGCAGCTCGAGGGGGGACAGCATATACAATGAGCAGTTCTTC | CASSSRGDSIYNEQFF
TRBJ2-3 | NA | TRBV5-1 | NA | TGCGCCAGCAGCGAGGGGACTCTGGATACGCAGTATTTT | CASSEGTLDTQYF
TRBJ2-2 | many | TRBV5-5 | NA | TGTGCCAGCAGCTTGAGTAACACGAACACCGGGGAGCTGTTTTTT | CASSLSNTNTGELFF
TRBJ2-2 | NA | TRBV20-1 | NA | TGCAGTGCTAGGTCGGCCGGCTCGACCGGGGAGCTGTTTTTT | CSARSAGSTGELFF
TRBJ1-1 | few | TRBV6-5 | TRBD1 | TGTGCCAGCAGTTCAACCACAGGGGCCACTGAAGCTTTCTTT | CASSSTTGATEAFF
TRBJ1-6 | NA | TRBV6-4 | NA | TGTGCCAACTCGACACAAAGGGACAATTCACCCCTCCACTTT | CANSTQRDNSPLHF
TRBJ2-5 | NA | TRBV7-9 | NA | TGTGCCAGCAGCTTATCGGGAGTCGAGTCGGAGACCCAGTACTTC | CASSLSGVESETQYF
TRBJ2-6 | NA | TRBV28 | NA | TGTGCCAGCAGTTTAACGGGGCCCGGGGCTGGGGCCAACGTCCTGACTTTC | CASSLTGPGAGANVLTF
TRBJ1-1 | many | TRBV6-6 | NA | TGTGCCAGCACTTCCGGCGGGACTGAAGCTTTCTTT | CASTSGGTEAFF
TRBJ2-2 | many | TRBV12-3/TRBV12-4 | TRBD2 | TGTGCCAGCAGTTTATCCGGGAGGAGCACCGGGGAGCTGTTTTTT | CASSLSGRSTGELFF
TRBJ1-3 | NA | TRBV28 | NA | TGTGCCTGGGACCCTGGAAACACCATATATTTT | CAWDPGNTIYF
TRBJ2-3 | NA | TRBV7-3 | NA | TGTGCCAGCAGCTTAACGCAGGTGCCCAGCACAGATACGCAGTATTTT | CASSLTQVPSTDTQYF
TRBJ2-3 | NA | TRBV28 | TRBD2 | TGTGCCAGCAGCATTGGGGGCGGGGGGAGCACAGATACGCAGTATTTT | CASSIGGGGSTDTQYF
TRBJ2-7 | NA | TRBV20-1 | NA | TGCAGTGCCAGACGACAGGTCGACGAGCAGTACTTC | CSARRQVDEQYF
TRBJ2-1 | many | TRBV20-1 | TRBD2 | TGCAGTGCTAAGACTAGCGGGAGATGGGGCAATGAGCAGTTCTTC | CSAKTSGRWGNEQFF
TRBJ1-1 | once | TRBV6-2/TRBV6-3 | TRBD1 | TGTGCCAGCAGTTACCGACAGGGCTGGGCTGAAGCTTTCTTT | CASSYRQGWAEAFF
TRBJ2-3 | NA | TRBV28 | NA | TGTGCCAGCACCAAGGTTCGGGAAGATACGCAGTATTTT | CASTKVREDTQYF
TRBJ1-1 | NA | TRBV7-9 | NA | TGTGCCAGCAGCTCCCCCGGGAACCCTGACTCTGAAGCTTTCTTT | CASSSPGNPDSEAFF
TRBJ2-5 | NA | TRBV3-1 | NA | TGTGCCAGCAGCCAAGATCAGTGGCGGGGACAAGAGACCCAGTACTTC | CASSQDQWRGQETQYF
TRBJ2-7 | few | TRBV6-5 | NA | TGTGCCAGCAGTTACTCGGCCATTGGCGAGCAGTACTTC | CASSYSAIGEQYF
TRBJ2-2 | NA | TRBV7-8 | NA | TGTGCCAGCAGTCTACAGGGGGGGAGCACCGGGGAGCTGTTTTTT | CASSLQGGSTGELFF
TRBJ1-5 | few | TRBV20-1 | NA | TGCAGTGCTAGTGGCGCCGGGGAGCCCCAGCATTTT | CSASGAGEPQHF
TRBJ2-7 | NA | TRBV7-2 | TRBD1 | TGTGCCAGCAGCTTATCCCTCCCAGGGGGTCAGGACGAGCAGTACTTC | CASSLSLPGGQDEQYF
TRBJ1-1 | NA | TRBV6-1 | NA | TGTGCCAGCTCCACAGGGTCCCCGAACACTGAAGCTTTCTTT | CASSTGSPNTEAFF